Listed below are T cell receptor beta chains from one sample, sequenced in a study of regulatory T cells in long-lasting Graves disease. TCRdb redid the calling of the multiplex PCR reads with MiXCR, one entry per CDR3 protein. The data show roughly 420,000 distinct CDR3 sequences, about 14% seen once. These same data were also listed under a study on T cells in Graves' hyperthyroidism and ophthalmopathy.

The sample was peripheral blood mononuclear cells (PBMCs), taken at new diagnosis, from a patient treated with antithyroid drugs. All receptors derive from a woman aged 45-59 years with Graves disease. The CDR3 runs from the conserved cysteine through the conserved F or W. D genes are given only for firm matches. Size values are once, few and many counts, or a class for expanded clones, and some rows have none.

d_gene: NA
j_gene: TRBJ2-7
abundance: many
v_gene: TRBV2
CDR3nt: TGTGCCAGCAGTGAGTTGCGGGGACCCTACGAGCAGTACTTC
CDR3aa: CASSELRGPYEQYF

d_gene: TRBD1
j_gene: TRBJ2-3
abundance: few
v_gene: TRBV9
CDR3nt: TGTGCCAGCAGCGTAGCGGGGACAGGGGGGCAAGATACGCAGTATTTT
CDR3aa: CASSVAGTGGQDTQYF

d_gene: TRBD1
j_gene: TRBJ1-6
abundance: NA
v_gene: TRBV20-1
CDR3nt: TGCAGTGCTAGAGGGGGGACAGGCTATAATTCACCCCTCCACTTT
CDR3aa: CSARGGTGYNSPLHF

d_gene: TRBD1
j_gene: TRBJ2-7
abundance: few
v_gene: TRBV19
CDR3nt: TGTGCCAGTACGTACCGGGACAGACCCTACGAGCAGTACTTC
CDR3aa: CASTYRDRPYEQYF

d_gene: NA
j_gene: TRBJ2-3
abundance: NA
v_gene: TRBV5-5
CDR3nt: TGTGCCAGCAGCCCCTCTGTGGGGCGAGATACGCAGTATTTT
CDR3aa: CASSPSVGRDTQYF

d_gene: NA
j_gene: TRBJ1-4
abundance: many
v_gene: TRBV29-1
CDR3nt: TGCAGCGTTGAAGCGAGAGCAACTAATGAAAAACTGTTTTTT
CDR3aa: CSVEARATNEKLFF

d_gene: TRBD1
j_gene: TRBJ1-5
abundance: few
v_gene: TRBV6-2/TRBV6-3
CDR3nt: TGTGCCAGCAGTTACTCGAGGGACAGTCATCAGCCCCAGCATTTT
CDR3aa: CASSYSRDSHQPQHF

d_gene: NA
j_gene: TRBJ2-5
abundance: NA
v_gene: TRBV6-1
CDR3nt: TGTGCCAGCAGTGCAGGCAGGGGAACTCAAGAGACCCAGTACTTC
CDR3aa: CASSAGRGTQETQYF

d_gene: NA
j_gene: TRBJ2-1
abundance: NA
v_gene: TRBV5-1
CDR3nt: TGCGCCACCAGAGCAGTAACGGGCCGCTACAATGAGCAGTTCTTC
CDR3aa: CATRAVTGRYNEQFF

d_gene: TRBD2
j_gene: TRBJ2-5
abundance: many
v_gene: TRBV5-6
CDR3nt: TGTGCCAGCAGCTTGGGAGGGGAGGGGCGAGAGACCCAGTACTTC
CDR3aa: CASSLGGEGRETQYF

d_gene: TRBD1
j_gene: TRBJ1-1
abundance: many
v_gene: TRBV7-2
CDR3nt: TGTGCCAGCAGCCGACAGGGGGCGAGAAATACTGAAGCTTTCTTT
CDR3aa: CASSRQGARNTEAFF

d_gene: TRBD2
j_gene: TRBJ2-3
abundance: many
v_gene: TRBV20-1
CDR3nt: TGCAGTGCTTCCAGCGGGAGTTGGACTGATACGCAGTATTTT
CDR3aa: CSASSGSWTDTQYF

d_gene: NA
j_gene: TRBJ2-7
abundance: many
v_gene: TRBV9
CDR3nt: TGTGCCAGCAGCGTAGCGGACAGTTTGGTGGAGCAGTACTTC
CDR3aa: CASSVADSLVEQYF

d_gene: NA
j_gene: TRBJ1-4
abundance: NA
v_gene: TRBV18
CDR3nt: TGTGCCAGCCAGGCCGGTGCAACTAATGAAAAACTGTTTTTT
CDR3aa: CASQAGATNEKLFF

d_gene: NA
j_gene: TRBJ1-5
abundance: NA
v_gene: TRBV12-3/TRBV12-4
CDR3nt: TGTGCCAGCAGCGGGACGGGGAGACAGCCCCAGCATTTT
CDR3aa: CASSGTGRQPQHF

d_gene: NA
j_gene: TRBJ1-1
abundance: many
v_gene: TRBV6-1
CDR3nt: TGTGCCAGCAGTCATCCTTCGGGGAGGTACACTGAAGCTTTCTTT
CDR3aa: CASSHPSGRYTEAFF

d_gene: NA
j_gene: TRBJ1-2
abundance: NA
v_gene: TRBV13
CDR3nt: TGTGCCAGCAGCTTAGAGGCTGGAGGGAACTATGGCTACACCTTC
CDR3aa: CASSLEAGGNYGYTF

d_gene: TRBD2
j_gene: TRBJ2-7
abundance: many
v_gene: TRBV10-3
CDR3nt: TGTGCCATCACACGTGGGGAGGGGTACTACGAGCAGTACTTC
CDR3aa: CAITRGEGYYEQYF

d_gene: NA
j_gene: TRBJ2-5
abundance: many
v_gene: TRBV20-1
CDR3nt: TGCAGTGCTAGAGGATCTAGCAAGGAGACCCAGTACTTC
CDR3aa: CSARGSSKETQYF

d_gene: NA
j_gene: TRBJ2-2
abundance: few
v_gene: TRBV12-5
CDR3nt: TGTGCTAGTGGTTTGTTCCGGGACCTAGGGCCGGGAAGGGGGGAGCTGTTTTTT
CDR3aa: CASGLFRDLGPGRGELFF

d_gene: TRBD1
j_gene: TRBJ2-7
abundance: NA
v_gene: TRBV28
CDR3nt: TGTGCCAGCAGTACCTCCACCGGGACAGGGGGCGTCTACGAGCAGTACTTC
CDR3aa: CASSTSTGTGGVYEQYF

d_gene: NA
j_gene: TRBJ2-5
abundance: many
v_gene: TRBV6-5
CDR3nt: TGTGCCAGCAGTTACCCGGGGGAAATCCGGGCGGAGACCCAGTACTTC
CDR3aa: CASSYPGEIRAETQYF

d_gene: TRBD2
j_gene: TRBJ2-1
abundance: few
v_gene: TRBV5-5
CDR3nt: TGTGCCAGCAGCTTTAGCGGGAGGGTGGAATTGTATGAGCAGTTCTTC
CDR3aa: CASSFSGRVELYEQFF

d_gene: NA
j_gene: TRBJ1-5
abundance: many
v_gene: TRBV7-2
CDR3nt: TGTGCCAGCAGCGAATCTCAGGGGCTAACGAGCAATCAGCCCCAGCATTTT
CDR3aa: CASSESQGLTSNQPQHF

d_gene: TRBD2
j_gene: TRBJ2-1
abundance: few
v_gene: TRBV10-3
CDR3nt: TGTGCCACATCGCTGGGGACTACCCTTGTCGATGAGCAGTTCTTC
CDR3aa: CATSLGTTLVDEQFF

d_gene: TRBD2
j_gene: TRBJ2-3
abundance: few
v_gene: TRBV29-1
CDR3nt: TGCAGCGCTGATGCGGGAGGCCCAGATACGCAGTATTTT
CDR3aa: CSADAGGPDTQYF

d_gene: NA
j_gene: TRBJ2-3
abundance: many
v_gene: TRBV12-3/TRBV12-4
CDR3nt: TGTGCCAGCAGTTCCCTCCTCGGGAGCGGGGATACGCAGTATTTT
CDR3aa: CASSSLLGSGDTQYF

d_gene: TRBD1
j_gene: TRBJ1-2
abundance: many
v_gene: TRBV6-5
CDR3nt: TGTGCCAGCAGTTCTACAGGGGTCGGCTACACCTTC
CDR3aa: CASSSTGVGYTF

d_gene: NA
j_gene: TRBJ1-1
abundance: many
v_gene: TRBV6-1
CDR3nt: TGTGCCAGCAGTGAGCCAGGGGTATCTAGCAGTGAAGCTTTCTTT
CDR3aa: CASSEPGVSSSEAFF

d_gene: NA
j_gene: TRBJ1-3
abundance: few
v_gene: TRBV28
CDR3nt: TGTGCCAGCCGGGACCCAAACACCATATATTTT
CDR3aa: CASRDPNTIYF

d_gene: TRBD1
j_gene: TRBJ2-1
abundance: many
v_gene: TRBV7-9
CDR3nt: TGTGCCAGCTCCAATGGACAGGGTTACAATGAGCAGTTCTTC
CDR3aa: CASSNGQGYNEQFF

d_gene: NA
j_gene: TRBJ2-6
abundance: many
v_gene: TRBV11-2
CDR3nt: TGTGCCAGCAGTTACGGGAACTCTGGGGCCAACGTCCTGACTTTC
CDR3aa: CASSYGNSGANVLTF

d_gene: NA
j_gene: TRBJ1-4
abundance: NA
v_gene: TRBV9
CDR3nt: TGTGCCAGCAGCCAAGGGACTAATGAAAAACTGTTTTTT
CDR3aa: CASSQGTNEKLFF

d_gene: TRBD2
j_gene: TRBJ2-1
abundance: NA
v_gene: TRBV28
CDR3nt: TGTGCCAGCAGGGGCGGGAGGGCCGGGAATGAGCAGTTCTTC
CDR3aa: CASRGGRAGNEQFF

d_gene: NA
j_gene: TRBJ1-6
abundance: many
v_gene: TRBV3-1
CDR3nt: TGTGCCAGCAGCCAAACCCTCGGGGATTCACCCCTCCACTTT
CDR3aa: CASSQTLGDSPLHF

d_gene: TRBD1
j_gene: TRBJ1-1
abundance: many
v_gene: TRBV3-1
CDR3nt: TGTGCCAGCAGCCAACCCGACAGGGGAACTTTTGAAGCTTTCTTT
CDR3aa: CASSQPDRGTFEAFF

d_gene: NA
j_gene: TRBJ2-7
abundance: few
v_gene: TRBV2
CDR3nt: TGTGCCGGCAGTGAGAGAGGCGACCCGTCCTACGAGCAGTACTTC
CDR3aa: CAGSERGDPSYEQYF

d_gene: TRBD2
j_gene: TRBJ2-1
abundance: NA
v_gene: TRBV9
CDR3nt: TGTGCCAGCAGCGCCTCCGGGACTAGCGTGAATGAGCAGTTCTTC
CDR3aa: CASSASGTSVNEQFF

d_gene: NA
j_gene: TRBJ1-2
abundance: many
v_gene: TRBV7-2
CDR3nt: TGTGCCAGCACTCACCCATCCGCCCACTATGGCTACACCTTC
CDR3aa: CASTHPSAHYGYTF

d_gene: TRBD1
j_gene: TRBJ2-7
abundance: many
v_gene: TRBV20-1
CDR3nt: TGCAGTGCTGGGACAGTGAGCGCAGGGAACTACGAGCAGTACTTC
CDR3aa: CSAGTVSAGNYEQYF

d_gene: NA
j_gene: TRBJ2-5
abundance: few
v_gene: TRBV28
CDR3nt: TGTGCCAGCAGGCCCCAGGGGAGTGAGACCCAGTACTTC
CDR3aa: CASRPQGSETQYF

d_gene: NA
j_gene: TRBJ2-7
abundance: many
v_gene: TRBV2
CDR3nt: TGTGCCAGCGGGGCAGGGGGGTACGAGCAGTACTTC
CDR3aa: CASGAGGYEQYF

d_gene: NA
j_gene: TRBJ2-7
abundance: NA
v_gene: TRBV4-1
CDR3nt: TGCGCCAGCAGCCAAGAATGGGGCGAGCAGTACTTC
CDR3aa: CASSQEWGEQYF

d_gene: TRBD1
j_gene: TRBJ1-5
abundance: NA
v_gene: TRBV4-2
CDR3nt: TGTGCCAGCAGCCAAGCGGAACAGGGGGCGGGGAATCAGCCCCAGCATTTT
CDR3aa: CASSQAEQGAGNQPQHF

d_gene: TRBD1
j_gene: TRBJ2-4
abundance: NA
v_gene: TRBV10-3
CDR3nt: TGTGCCATCAGCATGACAGGGACGGGAGCCAAAAACATTCAGTACTTC
CDR3aa: CAISMTGTGAKNIQYF

d_gene: TRBD1
j_gene: TRBJ2-1
abundance: NA
v_gene: TRBV5-1
CDR3nt: TGCGCCAGCAGCTGGGCGACAGGGACCTACAATGAGCAGTTCTTC
CDR3aa: CASSWATGTYNEQFF

d_gene: NA
j_gene: TRBJ2-3
abundance: many
v_gene: TRBV20-1
CDR3nt: TGCAGTGCTAGACACATTAGCGGCACAGATACGCAGTATTTT
CDR3aa: CSARHISGTDTQYF

d_gene: NA
j_gene: TRBJ2-2
abundance: many
v_gene: TRBV6-5
CDR3nt: TGTGCCAGCAGTTACAGTAGCGTCGGGGAGCTGTTTTTT
CDR3aa: CASSYSSVGELFF

d_gene: TRBD1
j_gene: TRBJ2-5
abundance: few
v_gene: TRBV10-3
CDR3nt: TGTGCCATCAGTGAGTCTTATGGGACAGGGTCGGAGACCCAGTACTTC
CDR3aa: CAISESYGTGSETQYF

d_gene: TRBD1
j_gene: TRBJ2-6
abundance: many
v_gene: TRBV3-1
CDR3nt: TGTGCCAGCTCAACCGGGACAGGGAATCCTGGGGCCAACGTCCTGACTTTC
CDR3aa: CASSTGTGNPGANVLTF

d_gene: NA
j_gene: TRBJ1-1
abundance: NA
v_gene: TRBV11-2
CDR3nt: TGTGCCAGCAGCTTTAATTCTGAAGCTTTCTTT
CDR3aa: CASSFNSEAFF

d_gene: NA
j_gene: TRBJ2-7
abundance: many
v_gene: TRBV28
CDR3nt: TGTGCCGCCGCCGAGGGGCTCCCCCACGAGCAGTACTTC
CDR3aa: CAAAEGLPHEQYF

d_gene: NA
j_gene: TRBJ2-3
abundance: many
v_gene: TRBV11-2
CDR3nt: TGTGCCAGCAGCCTAAGACTTACAGAGACCACAGATACGCAGTATTTT
CDR3aa: CASSLRLTETTDTQYF

d_gene: TRBD2
j_gene: TRBJ2-7
abundance: NA
v_gene: TRBV10-2
CDR3nt: TGCGCCAGCAGTGAAGAGGGAGGGCTCTACGAGCAGTACTTC
CDR3aa: CASSEEGGLYEQYF

d_gene: TRBD1
j_gene: TRBJ1-1
abundance: many
v_gene: TRBV5-1
CDR3nt: TGCGCCAGCAGCTCCCAGGGACAGCCGAACACTGAAGCTTTCTTT
CDR3aa: CASSSQGQPNTEAFF